This entry describes one T cell receptor (beta chain). This clone's antigen is unknown. Within one base of it there is no much larger clone, and no base qualities were kept. Trimming takes 6 bases off V and 5 bases off J; junction bases not matched to a gene: 16. From cysteine to phenylalanine, the CDR3 is 17 amino acids long. The entry retains the CDR3 DNA only, 51 bases that are in frame from base 1. CDR1 and CDR2 are drawn from the germline V gene: MDHEN, SYDVKM. This record comes from a study of blood T cell repertoires in COVID-19 (dated by TCRdb to 2020 to 2021). The study in broad terms: The collaborator samples originated in the United States, Italy and Spain and spanned the acute and convalescent phases of COVID-19. The sample metadata nearly always contained a de-identified subject ID, COVID-19 status, age in years and sex. The dataset comprised deeply sampled blood TCRbeta repertoires from subjects exposed to, actively infected with, or recovered from COVID-19. The repertoires were released in a freely available public database intended as a resource for research on the immune response to SARS-CoV-2. Where available, HLA class I and class II types were taken from metadata supplied by the sample provider and were not determined by assay-based typing. The material from the prospective study consisted of cDNA or gDNA derived from T cells, B-cell-depleted T cells, or PBMCs. Samples came from the ongoing ImmuneRACE study (first 160 participants) plus 1,254 subjects from 6 global collaborators.

TCRbeta CDR3 regions were amplified from genomic DNA by means of the immunoSEQ Assay, a bias-controlled multiplex PCR. Per the authors' processing: The number of nucleated cells in each sample was estimated by amplification of reference gene primers within the assay. To quantify the absolute abundance of each unique TCRbeta CDR3 rearrangement, sequence reads were collapsed and filtered. Productive Simpson clonality was computed per sample as the square root of Simpson's diversity index over productive rearrangements. Drawn from immuneACCESS, this table holds only the in-frame rearrangements with V and J called that TCRdb kept. Clones are partly lost; checked studies trace under half to an unresolved V gene and leave the rest unexplained. The V and J calls and clone size come from that table; D and trimming were worked out from the DNA. Counted in this sample were about 24,000 clones; about 89% of them appeared once. The ten largest clonotypes hold 9.7% of the sample.

Study-level results and caveats: The amount of clinical and demographic metadata varied by source and participant and was provided uncurated.

The collaborating institutions used their own protocols to collect whole blood in K2EDTA tubes. For TCRbeta analysis, collaborators shipped samples as frozen whole blood, isolated PBMCs, or DNA extracted from either of those sample types. Material: peripheral blood. The chain couples TRBV28 to TRBJ2-7; TRBD2 aligns with 10 central bases. The sequence came from a man in his sixties or seventies with acute or convalescent COVID-19. Here is the DNA: TGTGCCAGCAGCCCCCTCCTCCTAGCGGGAGATCCCCACGAGCAGTACTTC. Its protein is CASSPLLLAGDPHEQYF. When the CDR3 is completed using the reference TRBV28 and TRBJ2-7 genes on either side, the full variable domain is DVKVTQSSRYLVKRTGEKVFLECVQDMDHENMFWYRQDPGLGLRLIYFSYDVKMKEKGDIPEGYSVSREKKERFSLILESASTNQTSMYLCASSPLLLAGDPHEQYFGPGTRLTVT.